This entry features one T cell receptor (beta chain) sequence. What it binds is unknown. Using immunoSEQ multiplex PCR, the repertoire was profiled, and TCRdb retains in-frame clones only, with some absent. This table holds about 650,000 clones, 95% to 96% found once. The source of the sample is a study of shared clonotypes between healthy human individuals. Study-wide results and limits: As a rule, naive subsets had a larger estimated richness than memory subsets.

Naive CD8 cells were CD45RO-negative, positively selected for CCR7, excluding terminally differentiated effector memory CD45RA+ cells. Sequenced input: naive CD8+ T cells sorted from blood. The TCR sequence derives from a woman aged 25 to 45 in good health.

The CDR3 sequence is CASSLNADSFYGYTF. In nucleotides, the CDR3 is TGTGCCAGCAGTTTGAATGCGGACAGCTTCTATGGCTACACCTTC. The rearrangement joins TRBV7-9 to TRBJ1-2; weak D call: TRBD1 (6 bases). V was cut by 6 bases and J by 4 bases, with 18 bases left in between. The CDR3 totals 15 residues. The germline V gene has CDR1 SEHNR and CDR2 FQNEAQ (reference sequence).